The rows below give T cell receptor beta chains drawn from one sample of a study of blood T cells in healthy people across ages. TCRdb re-called the 5' RACE reads through MiXCR, storing one row per CDR3 protein. This sample yields some 760,000 distinct CDR3 sequences, of which approximately 25% are seen a single time; just under 9.5% belongs to the top ten. This same sample was also part of a study on T cells of mothers and their children.

Sequencing input: blood. These receptors all come from a boy between 5 and 17 years old in good health. The CDR3 runs from the conserved cysteine through the conserved F or W. Each record gives: V gene, clone size, D gene, J gene, CDR3 DNA, CDR3 protein. The D gene is left open where the match is weak. Expanded clones get a size class; other rows say once, few or many, or leave the size out.

TRBV5-1	NA	TRBD2	TRBJ2-7	TGCGCCAGCAGCTTCGGCGGGAGTTCGTTTTCCTACGAGCAGTACTTC	CASSFGGSSFSYEQYF
TRBV7-2	NA	TRBD2	TRBJ2-1	TGTGCCAGCAGCTTAGGAAACAGCGGGGGGGCGAGTGAGCAGTTCTTC	CASSLGNSGGASEQFF
TRBV5-6	few	NA	TRBJ2-1	TGTGCCAGCAGCTTGGGGGTAAACGGCGAGCAGTTCTTC	CASSLGVNGEQFF
TRBV9	NA	NA	TRBJ2-1	TGTGCCAGCAGCGTAGGTCTAAATGAGCAGTTCTTC	CASSVGLNEQFF
TRBV29-1	NA	TRBD1	TRBJ2-7	TGCAGCGTCTCCGGGACAGGGTCTCTCGAGCAGTACTTC	CSVSGTGSLEQYF
TRBV5-1	few	NA	TRBJ2-1	TGCGCCAGCAGCGAGGGAGTGGAGTCCTACAATGAGCAGTTCTTC	CASSEGVESYNEQFF
TRBV24-1	NA	TRBD2	TRBJ2-7	TGTGCCACCAGCGGAGCGGGGAACTCCTACGAGCAGTACTTC	CATSGAGNSYEQYF
TRBV5-5	few	NA	TRBJ2-7	TGTGCCAGCAGCTTGAACGGGGGCCCCACTTCCTACGAGCAGTACTTC	CASSLNGGPTSYEQYF
TRBV2	few	TRBD1	TRBJ1-4	TGTGCCACCGAACTTACAGGACAGGGGCGGGAAAAACTGTTTTTT	CATELTGQGREKLFF
TRBV28	NA	NA	TRBJ2-7	TGTGCCAGCAGTTCGGCCGGGACACGACACTCCTACGAGCAGTACTTC	CASSSAGTRHSYEQYF
TRBV6-5	NA	TRBD1	TRBJ2-7	TGTGCCAGCAGTTACTCGGAGACAGGGGGTTCCTACGAGCAGTACTTC	CASSYSETGGSYEQYF
TRBV4-3	NA	NA	TRBJ2-5	TGCGCCAGCAGCCGGTCAAGAATGGAGACCCAGTACTTC	CASSRSRMETQYF
TRBV6-5	few	NA	TRBJ2-7	TGTGCCAGCAGTTGGCTGGACGAGCAGTACTTC	CASSWLDEQYF
TRBV19	NA	TRBD2	TRBJ2-3	TGTGCCAGTAGTCCGAGACTAGCGGGGGAGGAAGATACGCAGTATTTT	CASSPRLAGEEDTQYF
TRBV7-9	NA	NA	TRBJ2-7	TGTGCCAGCGCCTACCGCTCCTACGAGCAGTACTTC	CASAYRSYEQYF
TRBV5-6	once	NA	TRBJ2-2	TGTGCCAGCAGCTCTCCGGGACACACCGGGGAGCTGTTTTTT	CASSSPGHTGELFF
TRBV7-7	NA	TRBD2	TRBJ2-3	TGTGCTAGCAGCTTAGAGCGACTAGCGGGAGTTACGCAGTATTTT	CASSLERLAGVTQYF
TRBV6-2/TRBV6-3	NA	NA	TRBJ1-1	TGTGCCCGCCTCCGGTTGTTGAACACTGAAGCTTTCTTT	CARLRLLNTEAFF
TRBV12-3/TRBV12-4	NA	NA	TRBJ2-7	TGTGCCAGCAGTTTTTCTTTTGAGCAGTACTTC	CASSFSFEQYF
TRBV28	few	NA	TRBJ1-5	TGTGCCAGCAGTTTTCTCGGGGCAGGGAATCAGCCCCAGCATTTT	CASSFLGAGNQPQHF
TRBV24-1	NA	TRBD1	TRBJ2-3	TGTGCCACCAGTGGGGGACAGGGTGGCACAGATACGCAGTATTTT	CATSGGQGGTDTQYF
TRBV7-2	NA	TRBD2	TRBJ2-5	TGTGCCAGCAGCGGTAGCGGGGGGGCTAGAGAGACCCAGTACTTC	CASSGSGGARETQYF
TRBV11-1	few	TRBD2	TRBJ2-1	TGTGCCAGCAACCACGGCGGGGGGCCGGCGGATGAGCAGTTCTTC	CASNHGGGPADEQFF
TRBV6-1	NA	NA	TRBJ1-1	TGTGCCAGCAGTGGGGCCCGGGACTTCCGGGCGGACACTGAAGCTTTCTTT	CASSGARDFRADTEAFF
TRBV7-9	NA	NA	TRBJ2-3	TGTGCCAGCAGCTCAGACGTGCTCGCAGATACCCAGTATTTT	CASSSDVLADTQYF
TRBV14	few	TRBD2	TRBJ2-1	TGTGCCAGCAGCCAAGTTGGAGGACTAGCGGGCGATGAGCAGTTCTTC	CASSQVGGLAGDEQFF
TRBV5-5	NA	NA	TRBJ1-3	TGTGCCAGCAGCTTGTGGGGTCCTGGAAACACCATATATTTT	CASSLWGPGNTIYF
TRBV7-2	NA	NA	TRBJ1-5	TGTGCCAGCAGCCTAAGCGCACCCCAGCCCCAGCATTTT	CASSLSAPQPQHF
TRBV5-1	NA	TRBD2	TRBJ2-1	TGCGCCAGCAGCTTGGCGGCTAGCGGGAGGGCCGGGGATGAGCAGTTCTTC	CASSLAASGRAGDEQFF
TRBV24-1	NA	TRBD2	TRBJ2-3	TGTGCCACCAGTGACCTAGCGGGAGTAGGTGCAGATACGCAGTATTTT	CATSDLAGVGADTQYF
TRBV29-1	few	NA	TRBJ2-1	TGCAGCGTGCTCACGGGGAACCCTTACAATGAGCAGTTCTTC	CSVLTGNPYNEQFF
TRBV7-9	NA	NA	TRBJ2-5	TGTGCCAGCAGCCCCCGGGCAGGGGTCCCTGAGACCCAGTACTTC	CASSPRAGVPETQYF
TRBV20-1	few	TRBD2	TRBJ2-5	TGCAGTGCCGAGACTAGCGGAGAGACCCAGTACTTC	CSAETSGETQYF
TRBV5-1	few	NA	TRBJ2-7	TGCGCCAGCAGCTGGGGCCCTTCAGGCGACGAGCAGTACTTC	CASSWGPSGDEQYF
TRBV2	few	NA	TRBJ1-5	TGTGCCAGTCTAGGTATTAGCAATCAGCCCCAGCATTTT	CASLGISNQPQHF
TRBV7-9	few	NA	TRBJ2-5	TGTGCCAGCAGCTTGAGAACGGGAGATGAGCAGTCCTTC	CASSLRTGDEQSF
TRBV29-1	NA	NA	TRBJ2-5	TGCAGCGTTGACGCGGGGGCTCTCGGGACCCAGTACTTC	CSVDAGALGTQYF
TRBV27	NA	TRBD2	TRBJ2-1	TGTGCCAGCAAAACGACTAGCGGGACTTACAATGAGCAGTTCTTC	CASKTTSGTYNEQFF
TRBV5-6	NA	NA	TRBJ2-5	TGTGCCAGCAGCTGGCAGTCAGGGTGGGGAGAGACCCAGTACTTC	CASSWQSGWGETQYF
TRBV6-1	NA	NA	TRBJ2-6	TGTGCCGGCAAGGGACCGCAGACCTCTGGGGCCAACGTCCTGACTTTC	CAGKGPQTSGANVLTF
TRBV28	few	TRBD1	TRBJ2-5	TGTGCCAGCAGTTTAATAAGACAGGGGATTGAGACCCAGTACTTC	CASSLIRQGIETQYF
TRBV6-6	few	NA	TRBJ1-2	TGTGCCAGCAGTTACGAGGCAGATTATGGCTACACCTTC	CASSYEADYGYTF
TRBV7-8	NA	NA	TRBJ2-7	TGTGCCAGCAGCTTATTTACAGCGCCTACCTACGAGCAGTACTTC	CASSLFTAPTYEQYF
TRBV5-6	few	TRBD1	TRBJ2-7	TGTGCCAGCAGCCTCTTCATGGACAGGGGACGCGAGCAGTACTTC	CASSLFMDRGREQYF
TRBV6-7	few	NA	TRBJ2-7	TGTGCCAACACAGAATTCTACGAGCAGTACTTC	CANTEFYEQYF
TRBV28	NA	TRBD1	TRBJ2-2	TGTGCCAGCAGTAAACAGGGGGCGGGTGGCACCGGGGAGCTGTTTTTT	CASSKQGAGGTGELFF
TRBV28	NA	NA	TRBJ2-1	TGTGCCAGCAGTTTTGAGGTCTACAATGAGCAGTTCTTC	CASSFEVYNEQFF
TRBV12-3/TRBV12-4	few	NA	TRBJ1-5	TGTGCCAGCAGCGTGACCCCAGGGGGCAATCAGCCCCAGCATTTT	CASSVTPGGNQPQHF
TRBV10-3	NA	NA	TRBJ2-7	TGTGCCATCGGGGGCACCACTACCTACGAGCAGTACTTC	CAIGGTTTYEQYF